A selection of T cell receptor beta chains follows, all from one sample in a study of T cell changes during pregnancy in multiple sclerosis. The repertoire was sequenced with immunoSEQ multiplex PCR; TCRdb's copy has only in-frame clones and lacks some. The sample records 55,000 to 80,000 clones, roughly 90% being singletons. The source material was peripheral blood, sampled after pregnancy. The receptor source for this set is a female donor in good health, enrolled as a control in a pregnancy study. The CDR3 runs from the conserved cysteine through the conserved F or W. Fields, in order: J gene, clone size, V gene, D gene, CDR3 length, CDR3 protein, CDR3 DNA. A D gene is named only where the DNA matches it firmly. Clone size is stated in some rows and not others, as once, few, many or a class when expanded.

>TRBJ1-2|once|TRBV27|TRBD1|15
CASSQRQGVNYGYTF
TGTGCCAGCAGTCAGCGACAGGGGGTAAATTATGGCTACACCTTC
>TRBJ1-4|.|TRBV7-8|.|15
CASSPPGFYNEKLFF
TGTGCCAGCAGCCCACCCGGGTTCTATAATGAAAAACTGTTTTTT
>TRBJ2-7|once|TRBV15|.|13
CATSTTAAYEQYF
TGTGCCACCAGCACCACTGCCGCCTACGAGCAGTACTTC
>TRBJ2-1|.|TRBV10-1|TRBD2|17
CASTRAGWGGSLNEQFF
TGCGCCAGCACCCGGGCCGGGTGGGGCGGGAGTTTGAATGAGCAGTTCTTC
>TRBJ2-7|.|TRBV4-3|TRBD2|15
CASSHLAGGLDEQYF
TGCGCCAGCAGCCACTTAGCGGGGGGGCTCGACGAGCAGTACTTC
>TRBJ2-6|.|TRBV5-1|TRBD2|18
CASSSGGTANSGANVLTF
TGCGCCAGCAGCTCGGGGGGGACCGCAAATTCTGGGGCCAACGTCCTGACTTTC
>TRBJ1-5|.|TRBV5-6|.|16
CASSLGGSGWSQPQHF
TGTGCCAGCAGCTTGGGTGGGTCAGGGTGGTCTCAGCCCCAGCATTTT
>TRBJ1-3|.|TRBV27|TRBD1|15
CASKPTGGSGNTIYF
TGTGCCAGCAAACCGACAGGGGGCTCTGGAAACACCATATATTTT
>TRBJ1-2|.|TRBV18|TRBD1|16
CASSPPGDRVIRGYTF
TGTGCCAGCTCACCACCGGGCGACAGGGTGATACGGGGCTACACCTTC
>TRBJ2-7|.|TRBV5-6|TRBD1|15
CASSLRGLSSYEQYF
TGTGCCAGCAGCTTGAGGGGGCTAAGCTCCTACGAGCAGTACTTC
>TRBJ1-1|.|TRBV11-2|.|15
CASSPDHFENTEAFF
TGTGCCAGCAGCCCCGATCACTTCGAAAACACTGAAGCTTTCTTT
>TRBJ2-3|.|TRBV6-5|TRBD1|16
CASSYGTGSSTDTQYF
TGTGCCAGCAGTTACGGGACAGGGAGTAGCACAGATACGCAGTATTTT
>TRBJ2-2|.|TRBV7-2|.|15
CASSFGTVRTGELFF
TGTGCCAGCAGCTTTGGGACTGTCCGGACCGGGGAGCTGTTTTTT